One sample yielded the 8 T cell receptor beta chains listed below, sequenced in a study of T cell responses to AZD1222 COVID-19 vaccine. Produced via immunoSEQ multiplex PCR; TCRdb's table is partial and in-frame only. The sample includes more than 95,000 clones, 90% to 95% seen only once; the top ten take about 41%. This material consisted of peripheral blood, taken on day 0 of AZD1222 vaccination. All receptors derive from an adult in good health.

This chain links TRBV5-6 with TRBJ2-7, with 12 bases lining up with TRBD1. This CDR3 is 15 amino acids long. The V segment lost 4 bases and the J segment 6 bases; nucleotides outside the gene matches: 8. Per the germline V gene, CDR1 is SGHDT and CDR2 is YYEEEE. CDR3 residues: CASSVTGTGGFEQYF. The CDR3 DNA reads as TGTGCCAGCAGCGTTACCGGGACAGGGGGCTTCGAGCAGTACTTC.

V usage is TRBV6-5 and J usage is TRBJ2-1; 11 positions match TRBD2. This CDR3 has 15 amino acids. Trimming took 6 bases from V and 7 from J; bases not matched to a gene: 8. In germline, CDR1 is MNHEY, CDR2 SVGAGI. The CDR3 DNA reads as TGTGCCAGCAGCTCCGGGACTAGCGGACTTAATGAGCAGTTCTTC. It codes for CASSSGTSGLNEQFF.

This clone was observed once. The V and J genes are TRBV6-1 and TRBJ1-1, with D unclear. V lost 2 bases to trimming and J lost 5 bases, with 15 bases between them. This CDR3 contains 15 residues. Germline CDR1 reads MNHNS; CDR2 reads SASEGT. This CDR3 is CASSEPRGLYTEAFF. The CDR3 nucleotides are TGTGCCAGCAGTGAACCTCGGGGTTTGTATACTGAAGCTTTCTTT.

The chain is built from TRBV7-3 and TRBJ2-1; TRBD2 matches 8 bases. Per the germline V gene, CDR1 is SGHTA and CDR2 is FQGTGA. This CDR3 comprises 15 residues. Unmatched junction bases numbered 5, after V lost 2 bases and J lost 5 bases. The CDR3 loop is CASSLSSGGHNEQFF. CDR3 DNA sequence: TGTGCCAGCAGCTTATCAAGCGGGGGCCACAATGAGCAGTTCTTC.

The rearrangement links TRBV28 to TRBJ1-1, with a tentative D call TRBD1 (6 bases). The CDR3 covers 15 residues. V gave up 6 bases and J gave up 0 bases, with 14 bases separating them. Germline CDR1 and CDR2: MDHEN and SYDVKM. CDR3 sequence: CASRLQGIVNTEAFF. DNA for the CDR3: TGTGCCAGCAGACTTCAGGGGATCGTGAACACTGAAGCTTTCTTT.

The chain has TRBV30 and TRBJ2-7; tentative D call: TRBD1 (6 bases). The germline V gene encodes CDR1 GTSNPN and CDR2 SVGIG (reference sequence). Trimming shortened V by 2 bases and J by 3 bases, and 17 bases separated the two germline ends. The CDR3 consists of 15 residues. CDR3: CAWSSPGTTIYEQYF. DNA for the CDR3: TGTGCCTGGAGTTCACCCGGGACAACGATCTACGAGCAGTACTTC.

This chain links TRBV12-3 or TRBV12-4 with TRBJ1-6; D is unresolved. Trimming pared 3 bases from V and 9 bases from J, leaving 6 bases between. The length of the CDR3 is 12 residues. CDR3 nucleotide sequence: TGTGCCAGCAGTTTTGGGATTTCACCCCTCCACTTT. Encoded protein: CASSFGISPLHF.

This clone was found once. The V call is TRBV4-3, the J call TRBJ1-4; the D is unclear. Trimming shortened V by 1 base and J by 8 bases, and 11 bases separated the two germline ends. CDR1 and CDR2 from the germline V gene are LGHNA and YSLEER. This CDR3 spans 14 amino acids. CDR3 bases: TGCGCCAGCAGCCAAGGAGCGGTTGGAGAAAAACTGTTTTTT. Its protein is CASSQGAVGEKLFF.